A selection of T cell receptor beta chains follows, all from one sample in a study of blood T cell repertoires in COVID-19. TCRdb's table, derived via immunoSEQ multiplex PCR, lists solely in-frame clones and lacks some. The sample has roughly 240,000 clones, almost 85% seen once. Sequencing input: peripheral blood. Receptor source: a man between 50 and 59 years old with COVID-19, enrolled during active disease. Each CDR3 is given with its conserved first and last residue. The order of the fields is J gene, D gene, V gene, clone size, CDR3 DNA, CDR3 protein. The D gene is left open where the match is weak. Where a row states a size, it is once, few, many or the class of an expanded clone; other rows omit it.

>TRBJ1-2|TRBD1|TRBV6-5|-
TGTGCCAGCAGTTCCCCGGACAGGGAGGGGTCCTATGGCTACACCTTC
CASSSPDREGSYGYTF
>TRBJ1-6|-|TRBV10-3|few
TGTGCCATCAGCCCCGGGGTTTCACCCCTCCACTTT
CAISPGVSPLHF
>TRBJ2-5|TRBD1|TRBV29-1|once
TGCAGCGTATTGAGAGACCAGGGGGAAGATCAAGAGACCCAGTACTTC
CSVLRDQGEDQETQYF
>TRBJ2-1|-|TRBV27|-
TGTGCCAGCAGTCCCTCGAGAGGGGAGCAGTTCTTC
CASSPSRGEQFF
>TRBJ2-7|TRBD1|TRBV6-1|-
TGTGCCAGCAGTGAATCCTACAGGGGACAGACCTACGAGCAGTACTTC
CASSESYRGQTYEQYF
>TRBJ1-2|TRBD1|TRBV5-6|-
TGTGCCAGCAGCTTGCTACAGGGGGCCCGTGGCTACACCTTC
CASSLLQGARGYTF
>TRBJ1-6|-|TRBV5-1|once
TGCGCCAGCAGCTTGGAAGGAGGTGGGAATTCACCCCTCCACTTT
CASSLEGGGNSPLHF
>TRBJ2-2|-|TRBV7-2|few
TGTGCCAGCAGCCCGAACAGGGTCACAGCGCACACCGGGGAGCTGTTTTTT
CASSPNRVTAHTGELFF
>TRBJ2-6|-|TRBV6-5|-
TGTGCCAGCAGTTACGAAGCCCTCTCTGGGGCCAACGTCCTGACTTTC
CASSYEALSGANVLTF
>TRBJ1-1|TRBD1|TRBV4-1|-
TGCGCCAGCAGCCCCCTATTTGACAGGGGATCCACTGAAGCTTTCTTT
CASSPLFDRGSTEAFF
>TRBJ2-1|TRBD2|TRBV7-8|once
TGTGCCAGCAGGCGGGCTAGCGGGGAGGGCAATGAGCAGTTCTTC
CASRRASGEGNEQFF
>TRBJ2-3|-|TRBV11-1|-
TGTGCCAGCAGGCACGAGGTAGCTTTTTCAGATACGCAGTATTTT
CASRHEVAFSDTQYF
>TRBJ1-2|-|TRBV2|-
TGTGCCAGCAGTGATAACAGGTCCCTTCATGGCTACACCTTC
CASSDNRSLHGYTF
>TRBJ2-5|-|TRBV29-1|-
TGCAGCGTTTTAGCCTGGACAGCCCAAGAGACCCAGTACTTC
CSVLAWTAQETQYF
>TRBJ2-7|-|TRBV7-9|-
TGTGCCAGCAGCTTAATCGGCTACGAGCAGTACTTC
CASSLIGYEQYF
>TRBJ1-2|TRBD1|TRBV4-3|-
TGCGCCAGCAGCCAAGATGACAGGGGTTCCACCTTCCGCTACACCTTC
CASSQDDRGSTFRYTF
>TRBJ2-2|-|TRBV14|-
TGTGCCAGCAGCCAAGCCGGGCAGGGCAACACCGGGGAGCTGTTTTTT
CASSQAGQGNTGELFF
>TRBJ2-3|-|TRBV11-3|-
TGTGCCAGCGCCGGGTATAGCACAGATACGCAGTATTTT
CASAGYSTDTQYF
>TRBJ1-1|TRBD1|TRBV13|once
TGTGCCAGCAGCTTGGACAGGGTTTCTGGCACTGAAGCTTTCTTT
CASSLDRVSGTEAFF
>TRBJ2-7|TRBD1|TRBV19|-
TGTGCCACGCAGGGGGACAGGTACGAGCAGTACTTC
CATQGDRYEQYF
>TRBJ2-5|TRBD2|TRBV2|-
TGTGCCAGCAGTGACCTAGCGGGGGCCGAGACCCAGTACTTC
CASSDLAGAETQYF
>TRBJ2-2|TRBD2|TRBV9|-
TGTGCCAGCAGCGTAGACGGAACTAGCGGGGGCTCGAACACCGGGGAGCTGTTTTTT
CASSVDGTSGGSNTGELFF
>TRBJ1-2|-|TRBV3-1/TRBV3-2|-
TGTGCCAGTTCGACTGTATGGGGCTACACCTTC
CASSTVWGYTF
>TRBJ2-1|TRBD2|TRBV30|-
TGTGCCTCAAACGGGCGGGGGGCCAGCTCCTACAATGAGCAGTTCTTC
CASNGRGASSYNEQFF
>TRBJ1-6|-|TRBV6-5|-
TGTGCCAGCAGAACAGGGAATTCACCCCTCCACTTT
CASRTGNSPLHF
>TRBJ2-7|TRBD1|TRBV11-1|-
TGTGCCAGCAGCTATCGGGACAGGGAGCCTACGAGGCAGTACTTC
CASSYRDREPTRQYF
>TRBJ2-3|TRBD1|TRBV7-7|-
TGTGCTAGCAGCTCCGGGACAGGGGGCACAGATACGCAGTATTTT
CASSSGTGGTDTQYF
>TRBJ2-3|TRBD1|TRBV7-6|-
TGTGCCAGCAGCCGGACAGGTAGCACAGATACGCAGTATTTT
CASSRTGSTDTQYF
>TRBJ2-1|-|TRBV10-3|-
TGTGCCCCTAGCCCCGACCAGCAACAGGGTTCCTACAATGAGCAGTTCTTC
CAPSPDQQQGSYNEQFF
>TRBJ2-2|TRBD1|TRBV2|-
TGTGCCAGCAGTCTGACAGGGGATAACACCGGGGAGCTGTTTTTT
CASSLTGDNTGELFF
>TRBJ2-1|TRBD2|TRBV15|-
TGTGCCACCAGCTTACTGCTAGCGGGGGGGCCGAACTCCTACAATGAGCAGTTCTTC
CATSLLLAGGPNSYNEQFF
>TRBJ1-1|-|TRBV4-3|-
TGCGCCAGCAGCCAAGCTGAACAGAGGAACACTGAAGCTTTCTTT
CASSQAEQRNTEAFF